This T cell receptor (beta chain) was captured in a study of cytomegalovirus exposure and HLA in healthy donors. As for this clone: Its specificity is not known.

This CDR3 has 14 amino acids. V lost 2 bases to trimming and J lost 4 bases; unmatched junction nucleotides: 3. CDR1 is MNHNS, CDR2 SASEGT, per germline. Study-level points and caveats: HLA alleles were associated with fewer than 20,000 TCR beta sequences in a later analysis at 0.05 false discovery rate. Because they were indistinguishable, some V segments, including TRBV6-2 and TRBV6-3, were excluded. Among TCR beta chains, those listed as cytomegalovirus-associated numbered about 150.

Primers included in the PCR were 60 Vbeta and 13 Jbeta primers. Here immunoSEQ multiplex PCR was the method, and the copy in TCRdb shows in-frame clones only, minus some. Counted here are roughly 200,000 clones, roughly 91% occurring once; the ten biggest clones make up 1%. Sequenced input: PBMCs. This clonotype was obtained from a woman aged 18 to 35 in good health and CMV-seronegative. The J gene is TRBJ1-1, the V gene TRBV6-1; 8 bases agree with TRBD1. The CDR3 is CASSELGTGTEAFF. CDR3 sequence (DNA): TGTGCCAGCAGTGAATTGGGGACAGGCACTGAAGCTTTCTTT.